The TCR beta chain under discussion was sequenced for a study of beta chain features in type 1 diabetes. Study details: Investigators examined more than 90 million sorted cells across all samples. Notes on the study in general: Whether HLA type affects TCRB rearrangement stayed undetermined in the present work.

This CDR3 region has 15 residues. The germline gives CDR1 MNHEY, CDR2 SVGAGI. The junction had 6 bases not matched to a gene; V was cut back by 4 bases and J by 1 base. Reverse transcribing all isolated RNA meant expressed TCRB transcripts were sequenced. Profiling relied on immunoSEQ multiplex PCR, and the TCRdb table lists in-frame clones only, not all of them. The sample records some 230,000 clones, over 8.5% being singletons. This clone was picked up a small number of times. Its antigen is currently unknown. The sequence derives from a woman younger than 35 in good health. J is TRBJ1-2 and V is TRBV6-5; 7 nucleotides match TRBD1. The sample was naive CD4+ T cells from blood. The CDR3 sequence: CASSFRTGFNYGYTF. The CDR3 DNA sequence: TGTGCCAGCAGTTTCCGGACAGGTTTTAACTATGGCTACACCTTC.